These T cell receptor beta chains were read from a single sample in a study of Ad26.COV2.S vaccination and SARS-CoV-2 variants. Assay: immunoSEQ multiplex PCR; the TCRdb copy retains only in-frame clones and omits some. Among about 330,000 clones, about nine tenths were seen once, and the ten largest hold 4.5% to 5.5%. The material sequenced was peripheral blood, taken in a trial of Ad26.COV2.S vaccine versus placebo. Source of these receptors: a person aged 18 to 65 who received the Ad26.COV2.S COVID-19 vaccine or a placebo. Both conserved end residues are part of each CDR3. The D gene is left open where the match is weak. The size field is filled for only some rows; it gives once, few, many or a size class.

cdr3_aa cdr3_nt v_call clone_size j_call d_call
CASSEQTGFRGYTF TGTGCCAGCAGTGAACAAACAGGGTTTCGGGGCTACACCTTC TRBV25-1 . TRBJ1-2 .
CASSTVDSTTNEKLFF TGCGCCAGCAGCACCGTGGACAGCACAACTAATGAAAAACTGTTTTTT TRBV5-1 . TRBJ1-4 .
CASRATGGELFF TGTGCCAGCAGAGCGACAGGCGGGGAGCTGTTTTTT TRBV7-3 . TRBJ2-2 .
CASSPPATGIQYF TGTGCCAGCAGTCCCCCCGCAACCGGCATTCAGTACTTC TRBV28 . TRBJ2-4 .
CASSDFRTGIPYGYTF TGTGCCAGCAGTGACTTCAGGACAGGGATCCCCTATGGCTACACCTTC TRBV6-4 once TRBJ1-2 TRBD1
CASSFGVVSGNTIYF TGTGCCAGCAGCTTCGGTGTCGTCTCTGGAAACACCATATATTTT TRBV5-6 . TRBJ1-3 .
CASSLRAGVPDYNEQFF TGTGCCAGCAGCTTAAGAGCGGGAGTACCTGATTACAATGAGCAGTTCTTC TRBV7-8 . TRBJ2-1 TRBD2
CASSSGRQDGYTF TGTGCCAGCAGCTCAGGAAGACAGGATGGCTACACCTTC TRBV5-8 . TRBJ1-2 .
CASSHFTRTGANVLTF TGTGCCAGCAGCCATTTCACCCGGACTGGGGCCAACGTCCTGACTTTC TRBV3-1/TRBV3-2 . TRBJ2-6 .
CASSLTGSNTGELFF TGTGCCAGCAGCTTAACAGGATCGAACACCGGGGAGCTGTTTTTT TRBV7-9 few TRBJ2-2 .
CASSDSSGGPINYNEQFF TGTGCCAGCAGCGATTCTAGCGGGGGCCCAATTAACTACAATGAGCAGTTCTTC TRBV9 . TRBJ2-1 TRBD2
CASSQGPEASAYNEQFF TGCGCCAGCAGCCAAGGACCCGAAGCATCCGCATACAATGAGCAGTTCTTC TRBV4-1 . TRBJ2-1 .
CASSLVLLNTGELFF TGTGCCAGCAGCTTAGTCCTTCTGAACACCGGGGAGCTGTTTTTT TRBV7-2 . TRBJ2-2 .
CASRASRGLGGAFF TGCGCCAGCAGGGCGTCCCGGGGCCTTGGTGGAGCTTTCTTT TRBV10-1 . TRBJ1-1 .
CASSLSLLAGLQETQYF TGTGCCAGCAGTTTAAGTCTACTAGCGGGCCTCCAAGAGACCCAGTACTTC TRBV28 once TRBJ2-5 TRBD2
CASSSKVGGVGETQYF TGTGCCAGCAGCTCCAAGGTGGGGGGAGTTGGGGAGACCCAGTACTTC TRBV11-2 . TRBJ2-5 .
CASSLVDSPLHF TGTGCCAGCAGCTTAGTAGATTCACCCCTCCACTTT TRBV7-3 . TRBJ1-6 .
CASSSGTSGMNEQFF TGTGCCAGCAGCTCCGGGACTAGCGGGATGAATGAGCAGTTCTTC TRBV7-8 . TRBJ2-1 TRBD2
CASSLRSRGAFF TGTGCCAGCAGCTTACGGTCCCGGGGGGCTTTCTTT TRBV11-2 . TRBJ1-1 .
CASSFSGNYNEQFF TGTGCCAGCAGCTTTTCAGGGAATTACAATGAGCAGTTCTTC TRBV5-6 . TRBJ2-1 .
CASTSIGRNTEAFF TGTGCCAGCACCTCAATCGGACGGAACACTGAAGCTTTCTTT TRBV7-2 . TRBJ1-1 .
CASSEPGQGLHFYGYTF TGTGCCAGCAGTGAGCCGGGACAGGGCCTGCACTTCTATGGCTACACCTTC TRBV6-1 . TRBJ1-2 TRBD1
CASIGFSEAFF TGTGCCAGCATAGGGTTTTCTGAAGCTTTCTTT TRBV2 . TRBJ1-1 .
CASSPSGNTEAFF TGTGCCAGCTCACCGTCAGGGAACACTGAAGCTTTCTTT TRBV18 . TRBJ1-1 .
CASGGRTSSEQFF TGTGCCAGCGGGGGAAGGACTAGTAGTGAGCAGTTCTTC TRBV7-2 . TRBJ2-1 TRBD2
CSVARQATEAFF TGCAGCGTGGCTCGGCAGGCCACTGAAGCTTTCTTT TRBV29-1 . TRBJ1-1 .
CASKGGYGNTIYF TGTGCCAGCAAGGGGGGGTATGGAAACACCATATATTTT TRBV2 few TRBJ1-3 .
CASTSGYRTDTQYF TGTGCCTCAACTAGCGGGTATCGCACAGATACGCAGTATTTT TRBV30 . TRBJ2-3 TRBD2
CAVSVNYGYTF TGTGCCGTCTCGGTTAACTATGGCTACACCTTC TRBV7-7 . TRBJ1-2 .
CSVRTWDRGMSLDYGYTF TGCAGCGTTCGCACCTGGGACAGGGGGATGTCTCTTGACTATGGCTACACCTTC TRBV29-1 . TRBJ1-2 TRBD1
CASSGTSGREFF TGTGCCAGCAGTGGGACTAGCGGGAGGGAGTTCTTC TRBV6-4 . TRBJ2-1 TRBD2
CASSLSEQSTDTQYF TGTGCCAGCAGCCTGTCGGAGCAAAGCACAGATACGCAGTATTTT TRBV6-4 . TRBJ2-3 .
CASSASAGSSGANVLTF TGTGCCAGCAGCGCATCCGCAGGGTCGTCAGGGGCCAACGTCCTGACTTTC TRBV9 . TRBJ2-6 .
CASSPPTGGKNIQYF TGTGCCAGCAGCCCCCCTACGGGAGGCAAAAACATTCAGTACTTC TRBV3-1/TRBV3-2 . TRBJ2-4 TRBD2
CASTVTENTEAFF TGTGCCAGCACCGTGACTGAGAACACTGAAGCTTTCTTT TRBV12-3/TRBV12-4 . TRBJ1-1 .
CASSSAGGRETQYF TGTGCCAGCAGCTCAGCGGGAGGGAGGGAGACCCAGTACTTC TRBV7-3 . TRBJ2-5 TRBD2
CASSESQANYGYTF TGTGCCAGCAGTGAAAGTCAAGCTAACTATGGCTACACCTTC TRBV6-1 . TRBJ1-2 .
CSAQGRGEGAKNIQYF TGCAGCGCCCAGGGTAGGGGGGAGGGAGCCAAAAACATTCAGTACTTC TRBV29-1 . TRBJ2-4 .
CASRPRTVEAFF TGTGCCAGCAGACCTAGGACTGTGGAAGCTTTCTTT TRBV6-5 once TRBJ1-1 .
CASRRRGLDPNEQFF TGTGCCAGCAGGCGGCGGGGGCTCGATCCCAATGAGCAGTTCTTC TRBV7-2 . TRBJ2-1 .
CSASQPLGIHTQYF TGCAGTGCTAGTCAGCCACTCGGGATCCATACGCAGTATTTT TRBV20-1 . TRBJ2-3 .
CASSGPDRGTSLIDTQYF TGTGCCAGCAGCGGTCCGGACAGGGGGACTAGCTTAATAGATACGCAGTATTTT TRBV9 . TRBJ2-3 .
CSASDDLNTEAFF TGCAGTGCTAGTGACGACCTGAACACTGAAGCTTTCTTT TRBV20-1 . TRBJ1-1 .
CASSPAGRSVNTGELFF TGTGCCAGCTCACCAGCGGGCAGAAGCGTCAACACCGGGGAGCTGTTTTTT TRBV18 . TRBJ2-2 .
CASSQWNFYTF TGTGCCAGCAGCCAATGGAATTTCTACACCTTC TRBV14 . TRBJ1-2 .
CASRDRSPYGYTF TGTGCCAGCAGGGACAGGTCGCCCTACGGCTACACCTTC TRBV6-5 . TRBJ1-2 TRBD1
CASSSPGGAREKLFF TGTGCCAGCAGCTCCCCAGGGGGCGCCAGGGAAAAACTGTTTTTT TRBV7-2 once TRBJ1-4 TRBD1
CASSRYGSNTEAFF TGTGCCAGCAGCAGGTATGGATCCAACACTGAAGCTTTCTTT TRBV11-1 . TRBJ1-1 .
CASSHQGARETQYF TGTGCCAGCAGCCATCAGGGTGCCAGGGAGACCCAGTACTTC TRBV7-2 . TRBJ2-5 .
CASSSQPNTGELFF TGTGCCAGCAGTTCCCAACCGAACACCGGGGAGCTGTTTTTT TRBV6-2/TRBV6-3 . TRBJ2-2 .
CASSQANLLGLAGYNEQFF TGTGCCAGCAGCCAAGCGAACCTGTTAGGACTAGCGGGCTACAATGAGCAGTTCTTC TRBV4-2 . TRBJ2-1 TRBD2
CASSIVGQNNQPQHF TGTGCCAGTAGTATAGTCGGACAGAACAATCAGCCCCAGCATTTT TRBV19 . TRBJ1-5 .